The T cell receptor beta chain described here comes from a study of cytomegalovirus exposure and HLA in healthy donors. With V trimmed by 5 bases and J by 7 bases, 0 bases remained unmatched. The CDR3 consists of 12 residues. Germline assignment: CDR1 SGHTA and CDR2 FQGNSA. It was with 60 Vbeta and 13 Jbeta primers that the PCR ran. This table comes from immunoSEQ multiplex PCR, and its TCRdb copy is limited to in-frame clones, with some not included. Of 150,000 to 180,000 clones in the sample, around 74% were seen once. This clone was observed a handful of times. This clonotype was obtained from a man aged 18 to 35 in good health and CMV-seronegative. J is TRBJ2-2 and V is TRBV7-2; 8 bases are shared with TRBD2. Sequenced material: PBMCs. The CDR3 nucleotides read TGTGCCAGCAGCCGGGGGGGCGGGGAGCTGTTTTTT. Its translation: CASSRGGGELFF.